The clone carrying this TCR beta chain has ten or more counts. The antigen is unknown. The TCR beta CDR3 regions underwent amplification using RNA transcripts as the source. A set of HTBI primers served as the primers for a first-round RT-PCR of the TCR CDR3. TCRdb reprocessed the multiplex PCR reads with MiXCR, giving one entry per CDR3 protein. Altogether a few hundred thousand distinct CDR3 sequences are present, 15% to 20% being singletons, with the ten largest covering 25% to 35%. The source of the sample is a study of T cells in Graves' hyperthyroidism and ophthalmopathy. Thyroid ultrasound, orbital computed tomography, clinical symptoms, and serum thyroxine and TRAb underpinned diagnoses. From 10 ml of fresh peripheral blood, PBMCs were isolated. Study results and caveats: Most thyroid clonotypes that were expanded above 0.001 also turned up in blood.

Between the trimmed V and J ends, which lost 1 base and 6 bases, there was a span of 10 bases. The CDR3 length is 14 residues. CDR1 and CDR2 from the germline V gene are LGHNA and YSLEER. This clonotype was obtained from a young woman with Graves' ophthalmopathy. The material sequenced was blood. This chain links TRBV4-3 with TRBJ2-1; D uncertain. The CDR3 nucleotides are TGCGCCAGCAGCCAAGGAGTAGTGACCAATGAGCAGTTCTTC. Encoded protein: CASSQGVVTNEQFF.